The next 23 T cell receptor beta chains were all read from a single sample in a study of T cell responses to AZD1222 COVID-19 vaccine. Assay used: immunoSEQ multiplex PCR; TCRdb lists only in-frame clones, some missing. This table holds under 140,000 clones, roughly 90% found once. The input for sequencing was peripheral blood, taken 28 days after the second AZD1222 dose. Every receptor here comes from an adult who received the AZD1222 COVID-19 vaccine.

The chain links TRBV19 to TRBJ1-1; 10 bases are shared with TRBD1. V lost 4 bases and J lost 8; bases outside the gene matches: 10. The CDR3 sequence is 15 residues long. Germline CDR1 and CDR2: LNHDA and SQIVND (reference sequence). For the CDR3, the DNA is TGTGCCAGTAGTACTACCGGGACAGGGGCGCGGGAAGCTTTCTTT. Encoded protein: CASSTTGTGAREAFF.

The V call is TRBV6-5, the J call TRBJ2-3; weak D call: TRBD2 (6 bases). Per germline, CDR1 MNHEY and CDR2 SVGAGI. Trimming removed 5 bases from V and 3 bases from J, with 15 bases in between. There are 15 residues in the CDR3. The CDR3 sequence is CASSRTSWRTDTQYF. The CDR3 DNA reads TGTGCCAGCAGTCGAACTAGCTGGAGGACAGATACGCAGTATTTT.

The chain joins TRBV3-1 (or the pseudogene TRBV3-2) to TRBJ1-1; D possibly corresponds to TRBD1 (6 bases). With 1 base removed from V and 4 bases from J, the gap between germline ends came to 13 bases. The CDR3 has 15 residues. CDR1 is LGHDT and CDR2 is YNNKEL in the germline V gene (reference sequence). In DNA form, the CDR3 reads TGTGCCAGCAGCCAAGGGACCAGGGGAATCACTGAAGCTTTCTTT. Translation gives CASSQGTRGITEAFF.

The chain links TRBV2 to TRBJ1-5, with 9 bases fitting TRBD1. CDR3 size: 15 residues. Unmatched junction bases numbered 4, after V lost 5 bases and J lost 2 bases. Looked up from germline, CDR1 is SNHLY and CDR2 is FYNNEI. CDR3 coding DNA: TGTGCCAGCAGTAGGGACAGGGCTGGCAATCAGCCCCAGCATTTT. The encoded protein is CASSRDRAGNQPQHF.

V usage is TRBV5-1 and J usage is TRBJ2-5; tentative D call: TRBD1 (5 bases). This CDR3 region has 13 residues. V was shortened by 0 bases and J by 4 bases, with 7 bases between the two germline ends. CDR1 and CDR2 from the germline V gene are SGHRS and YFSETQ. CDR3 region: CASSLETAETQYF. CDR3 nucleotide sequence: TGCGCCAGCAGCTTGGAGACAGCAGAGACCCAGTACTTC.

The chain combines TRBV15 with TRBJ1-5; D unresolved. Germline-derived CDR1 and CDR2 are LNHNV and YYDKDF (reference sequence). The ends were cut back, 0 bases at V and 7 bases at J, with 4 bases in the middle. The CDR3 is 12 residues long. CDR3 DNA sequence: TGTGCCACCAGCAGAGATGACCAGCCCCAGCATTTT. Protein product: CATSRDDQPQHF.

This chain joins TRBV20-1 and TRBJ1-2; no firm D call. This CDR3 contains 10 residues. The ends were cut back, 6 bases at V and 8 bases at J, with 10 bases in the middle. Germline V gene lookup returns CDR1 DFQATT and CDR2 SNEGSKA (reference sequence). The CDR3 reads CSAPESGYTF. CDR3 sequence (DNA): TGCAGTGCCCCGGAAAGCGGCTACACCTTC.

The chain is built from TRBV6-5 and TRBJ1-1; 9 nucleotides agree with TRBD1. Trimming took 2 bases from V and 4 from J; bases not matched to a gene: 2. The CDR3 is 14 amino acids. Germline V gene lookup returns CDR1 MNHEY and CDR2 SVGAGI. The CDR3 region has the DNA TGTGCCAGCAGTTACGACAGGGGGTTCACTGAAGCTTTCTTT. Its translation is CASSYDRGFTEAFF.

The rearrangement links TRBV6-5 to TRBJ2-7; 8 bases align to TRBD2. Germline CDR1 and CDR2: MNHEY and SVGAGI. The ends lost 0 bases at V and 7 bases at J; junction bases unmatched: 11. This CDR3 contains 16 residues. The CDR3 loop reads CASSYSSRGGFMEQYF. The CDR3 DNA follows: TGTGCCAGCAGTTACTCCTCCCGGGGGGGTTTCATGGAGCAGTACTTC.

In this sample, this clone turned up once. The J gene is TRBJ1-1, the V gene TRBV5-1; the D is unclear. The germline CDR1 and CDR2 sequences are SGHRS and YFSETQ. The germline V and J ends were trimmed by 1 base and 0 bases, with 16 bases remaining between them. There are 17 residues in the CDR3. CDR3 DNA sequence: TGCGCCAGCAGCTTGAGAGATCCCTTGACGATGAACACTGAAGCTTTCTTT. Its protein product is CASSLRDPLTMNTEAFF. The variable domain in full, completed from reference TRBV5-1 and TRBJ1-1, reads KAGVTQTPRYLIKTRGQQVTLSCSPISGHRSVSWYQQTPGQGLQFLFEYFSETQRNKGNFPGRFSGRQFSNSRSEMNVSTLELGDSALYLCASSLRDPLTMNTEAFFGQGTRLTVV.

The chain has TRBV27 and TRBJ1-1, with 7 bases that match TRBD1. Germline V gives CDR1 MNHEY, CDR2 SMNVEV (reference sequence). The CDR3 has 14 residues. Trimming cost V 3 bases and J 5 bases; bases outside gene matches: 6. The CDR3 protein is CASSLGRGWTEAFF. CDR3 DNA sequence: TGTGCCAGCAGTTTGGGCAGGGGGTGGACTGAAGCTTTCTTT.

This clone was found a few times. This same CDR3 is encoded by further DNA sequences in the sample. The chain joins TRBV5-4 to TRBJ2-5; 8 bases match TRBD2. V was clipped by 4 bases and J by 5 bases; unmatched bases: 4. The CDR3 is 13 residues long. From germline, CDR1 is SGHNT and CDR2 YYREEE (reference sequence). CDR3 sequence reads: CASSLAGGETQYF. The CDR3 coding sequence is TGTGCCAGCAGCCTAGCGGGCGGGGAGACCCAGTACTTC.

CDR3 in amino acids: CASSLAVRENSPLHF. The CDR3 DNA follows: TGTGCCAGCAGCTTAGCGGTCAGGGAAAATTCACCCCTCCACTTT. The genes are TRBV7-8 and TRBJ1-6, with a weak D call TRBD1 (5 bases). V dropped 0 bases and J dropped 7 bases, with 10 bases sitting between them. The CDR3 runs 15 residues. CDR1 and CDR2 from the germline V gene are SGHVS and FQNEAQ.

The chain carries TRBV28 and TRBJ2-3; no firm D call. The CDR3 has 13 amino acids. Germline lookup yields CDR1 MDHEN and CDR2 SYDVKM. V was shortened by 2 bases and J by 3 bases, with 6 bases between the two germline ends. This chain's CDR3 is CASSLTRTDTQYF. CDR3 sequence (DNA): TGTGCCAGCAGTTTAACCAGGACAGATACGCAGTATTTT.

CDR3 coding DNA: TGTGCCATCAGTGACAGGGGGCTCGATCAGCCCCAGCATTTT. Amino acids: CAISDRGLDQPQHF. The chain links TRBV10-3 to TRBJ1-5; 8 bases fit TRBD1. V lost 3 bases to trimming and J lost 5 bases; unmatched junction nucleotides: 3. This CDR3 has 14 amino acids. Per the germline V gene, CDR1 is ENHRY and CDR2 is SYGVKD.

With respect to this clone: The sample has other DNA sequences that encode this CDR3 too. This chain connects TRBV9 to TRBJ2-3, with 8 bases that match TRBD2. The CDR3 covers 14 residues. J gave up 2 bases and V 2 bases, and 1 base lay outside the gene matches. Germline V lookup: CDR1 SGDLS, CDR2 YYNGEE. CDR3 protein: CASSVSGTTDTQYF. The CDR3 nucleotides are TGTGCCAGCAGCGTTAGCGGGACCACAGATACGCAGTATTTT.

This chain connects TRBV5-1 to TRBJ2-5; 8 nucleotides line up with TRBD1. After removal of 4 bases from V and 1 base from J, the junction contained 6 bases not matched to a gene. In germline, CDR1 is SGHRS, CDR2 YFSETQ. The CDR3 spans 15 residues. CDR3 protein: CASSEGQGSQETQYF. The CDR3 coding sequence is TGCGCCAGCAGCGAAGGACAGGGCTCCCAAGAGACCCAGTACTTC. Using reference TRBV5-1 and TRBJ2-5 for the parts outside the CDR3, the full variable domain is KAGVTQTPRYLIKTRGQQVTLSCSPISGHRSVSWYQQTPGQGLQFLFEYFSETQRNKGNFPGRFSGRQFSNSRSEMNVSTLELGDSALYLCASSEGQGSQETQYFGPGTRLLVL.

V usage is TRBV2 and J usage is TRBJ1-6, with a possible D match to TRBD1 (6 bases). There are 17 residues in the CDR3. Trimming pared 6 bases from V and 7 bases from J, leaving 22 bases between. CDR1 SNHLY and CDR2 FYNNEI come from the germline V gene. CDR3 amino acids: CASRPNRDSYRNSPLHF. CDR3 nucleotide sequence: TGTGCCAGCAGACCAAACAGGGATTCATACAGAAATTCACCCCTCCACTTT.

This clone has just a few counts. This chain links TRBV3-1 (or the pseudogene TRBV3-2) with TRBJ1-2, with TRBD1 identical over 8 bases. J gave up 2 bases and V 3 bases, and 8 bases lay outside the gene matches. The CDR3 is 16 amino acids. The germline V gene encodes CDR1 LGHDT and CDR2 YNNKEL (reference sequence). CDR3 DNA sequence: TGTGCCAGCAGCCACAGACAGACAGGGGTAAACTATGGCTACACCTTC. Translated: CASSHRQTGVNYGYTF.

This CDR3 reads CAARGSSYEQYF. Here the CDR3 DNA reads TGTGCCGCCCGGGGGAGCTCCTACGAGCAGTACTTC. The J gene is TRBJ2-7, the V gene TRBV2, with D perhaps matching TRBD2 (6 bases). Germline-derived CDR1 and CDR2 are SNHLY and FYNNEI. V was pared by 11 bases and J by 0 bases, with 11 bases between. The CDR3 consists of 12 residues.

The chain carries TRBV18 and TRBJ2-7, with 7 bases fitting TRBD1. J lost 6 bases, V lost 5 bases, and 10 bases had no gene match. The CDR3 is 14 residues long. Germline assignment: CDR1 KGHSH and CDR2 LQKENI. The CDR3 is CASSADREYTEQYF. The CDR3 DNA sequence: TGTGCCAGCTCAGCAGACAGGGAGTATACCGAGCAGTACTTC.

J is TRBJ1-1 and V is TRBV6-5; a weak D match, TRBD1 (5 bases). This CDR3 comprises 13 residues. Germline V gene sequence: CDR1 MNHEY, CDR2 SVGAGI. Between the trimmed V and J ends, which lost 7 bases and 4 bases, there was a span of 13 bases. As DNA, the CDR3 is TGTGCCAGCACCTCGGGGCCTGGCACTGAAGCTTTCTTT. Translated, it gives CASTSGPGTEAFF.

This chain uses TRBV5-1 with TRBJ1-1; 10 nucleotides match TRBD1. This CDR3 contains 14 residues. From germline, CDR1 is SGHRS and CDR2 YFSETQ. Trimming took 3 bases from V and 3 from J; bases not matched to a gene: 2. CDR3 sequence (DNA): TGCGCCAGCAGCTCCGGGACAGGGGACACTGAAGCTTTCTTT. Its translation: CASSSGTGDTEAFF. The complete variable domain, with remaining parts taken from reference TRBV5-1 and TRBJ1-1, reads KAGVTQTPRYLIKTRGQQVTLSCSPISGHRSVSWYQQTPGQGLQFLFEYFSETQRNKGNFPGRFSGRQFSNSRSEMNVSTLELGDSALYLCASSSGTGDTEAFFGQGTRLTVV.